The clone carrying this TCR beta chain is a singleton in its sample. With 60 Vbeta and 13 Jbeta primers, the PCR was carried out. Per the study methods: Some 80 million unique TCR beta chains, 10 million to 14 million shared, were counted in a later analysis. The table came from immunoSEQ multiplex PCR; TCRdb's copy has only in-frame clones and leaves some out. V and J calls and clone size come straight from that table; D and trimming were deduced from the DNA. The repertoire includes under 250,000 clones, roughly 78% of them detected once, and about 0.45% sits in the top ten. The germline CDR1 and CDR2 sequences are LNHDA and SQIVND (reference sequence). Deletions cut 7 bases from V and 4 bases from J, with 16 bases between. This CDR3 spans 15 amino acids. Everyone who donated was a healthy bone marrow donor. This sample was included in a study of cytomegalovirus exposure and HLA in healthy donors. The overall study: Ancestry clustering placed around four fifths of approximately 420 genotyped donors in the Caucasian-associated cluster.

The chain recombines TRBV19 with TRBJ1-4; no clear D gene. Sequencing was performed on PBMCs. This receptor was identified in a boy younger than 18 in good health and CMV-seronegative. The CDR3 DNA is TGTGCCAGTAACGTCGTTCCGGGAGGTAATGAAAAACTGTTTTTT. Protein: CASNVVPGGNEKLFF.